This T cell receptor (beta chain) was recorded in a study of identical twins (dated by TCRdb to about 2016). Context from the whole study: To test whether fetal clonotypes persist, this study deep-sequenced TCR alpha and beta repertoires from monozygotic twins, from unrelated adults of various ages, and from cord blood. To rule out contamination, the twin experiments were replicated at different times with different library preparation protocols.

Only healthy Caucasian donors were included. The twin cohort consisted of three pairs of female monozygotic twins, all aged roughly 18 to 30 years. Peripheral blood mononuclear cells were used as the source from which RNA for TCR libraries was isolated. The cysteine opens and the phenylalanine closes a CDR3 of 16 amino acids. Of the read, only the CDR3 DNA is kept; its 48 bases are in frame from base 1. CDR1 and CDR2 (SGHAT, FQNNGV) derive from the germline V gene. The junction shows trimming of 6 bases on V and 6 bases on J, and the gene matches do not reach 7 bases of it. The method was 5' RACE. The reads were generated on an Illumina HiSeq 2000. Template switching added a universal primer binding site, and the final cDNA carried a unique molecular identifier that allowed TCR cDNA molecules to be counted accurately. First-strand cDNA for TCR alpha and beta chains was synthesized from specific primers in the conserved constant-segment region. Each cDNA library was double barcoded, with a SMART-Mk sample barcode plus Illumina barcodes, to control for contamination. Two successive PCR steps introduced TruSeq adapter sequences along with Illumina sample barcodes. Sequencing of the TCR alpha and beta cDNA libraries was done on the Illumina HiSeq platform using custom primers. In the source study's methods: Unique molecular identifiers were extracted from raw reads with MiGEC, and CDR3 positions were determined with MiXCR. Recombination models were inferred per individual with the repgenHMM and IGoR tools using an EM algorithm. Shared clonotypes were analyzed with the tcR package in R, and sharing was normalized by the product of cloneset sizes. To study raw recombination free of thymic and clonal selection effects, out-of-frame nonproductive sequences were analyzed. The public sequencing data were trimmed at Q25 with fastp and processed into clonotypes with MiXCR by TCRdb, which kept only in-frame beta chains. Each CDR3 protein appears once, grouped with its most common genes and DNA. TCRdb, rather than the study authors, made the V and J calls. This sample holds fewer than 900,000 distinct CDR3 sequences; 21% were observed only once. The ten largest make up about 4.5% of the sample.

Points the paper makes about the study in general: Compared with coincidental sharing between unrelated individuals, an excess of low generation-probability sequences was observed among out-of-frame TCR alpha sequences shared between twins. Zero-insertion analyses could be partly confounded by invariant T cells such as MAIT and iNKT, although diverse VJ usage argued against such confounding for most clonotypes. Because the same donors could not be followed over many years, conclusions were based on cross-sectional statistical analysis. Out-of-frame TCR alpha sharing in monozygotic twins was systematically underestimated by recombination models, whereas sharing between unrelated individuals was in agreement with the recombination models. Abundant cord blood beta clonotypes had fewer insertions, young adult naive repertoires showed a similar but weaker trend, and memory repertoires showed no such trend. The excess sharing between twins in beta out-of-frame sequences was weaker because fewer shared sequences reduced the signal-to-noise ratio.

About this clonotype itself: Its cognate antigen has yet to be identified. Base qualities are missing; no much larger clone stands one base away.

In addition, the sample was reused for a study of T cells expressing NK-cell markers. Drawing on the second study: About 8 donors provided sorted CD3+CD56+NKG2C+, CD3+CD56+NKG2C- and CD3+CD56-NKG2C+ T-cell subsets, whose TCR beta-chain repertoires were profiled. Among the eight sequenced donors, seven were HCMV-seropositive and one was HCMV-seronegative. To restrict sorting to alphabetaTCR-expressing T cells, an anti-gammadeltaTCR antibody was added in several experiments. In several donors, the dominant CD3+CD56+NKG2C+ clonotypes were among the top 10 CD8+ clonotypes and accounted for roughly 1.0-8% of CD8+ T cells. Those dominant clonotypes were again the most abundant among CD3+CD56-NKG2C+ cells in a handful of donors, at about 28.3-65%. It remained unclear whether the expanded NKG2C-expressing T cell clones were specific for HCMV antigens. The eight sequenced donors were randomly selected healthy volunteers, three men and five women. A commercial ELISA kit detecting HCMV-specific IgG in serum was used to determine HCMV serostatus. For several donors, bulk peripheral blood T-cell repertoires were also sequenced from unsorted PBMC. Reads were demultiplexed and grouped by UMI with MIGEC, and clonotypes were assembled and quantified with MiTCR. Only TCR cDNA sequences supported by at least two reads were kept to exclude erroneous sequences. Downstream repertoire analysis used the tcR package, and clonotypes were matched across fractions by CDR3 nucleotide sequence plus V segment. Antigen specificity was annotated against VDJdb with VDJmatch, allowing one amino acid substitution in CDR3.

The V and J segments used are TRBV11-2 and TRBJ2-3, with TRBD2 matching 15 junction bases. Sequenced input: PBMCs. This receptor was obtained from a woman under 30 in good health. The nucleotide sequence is TGTGCCAGCAGTCTAGGACTAGCGGGGGGGCTGGATACGCAGTATTTT. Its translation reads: CASSLGLAGGLDTQYF.